The 29 T cell receptor delta chains below were found in one sample sequenced in a study of γδ T cells in repeated Plasmodium falciparum infection. TCRdb re-called the multiplex PCR reads via CATT. The table lists 90,000 to 95,000 delta-chain clones, 0.95% to 1% of them singletons, with over 8.5% in the top ten. Flow sorting of PBMC yielded separate Vgamma9/Vdelta2+ and Vdelta2-negative gammadelta T cell populations for bulk repertoire analysis. Sequencing was performed on gamma-delta T cells from blood. These TCRs come from a pool of human donors (malaria-infected and uninfected, not separated).

Comments on this clone: The TCRdb protein, from a much larger clone, departs from this DNA's translation at residue 15, likely by read error; the protein shown derives from the DNA. The chain combines TRDV1 with TRDJ1; TRDD3 matches at 8 bases. Matching the DNA to germline supplied the J gene, which TCRdb does not give. This CDR3 has 20 amino acids. V shed 2 bases and J 4 bases; nucleotides not matched to a gene: 21. CDR1 and CDR2 from the germline V gene are TSWWSYY and QGS. CDR3 residues: CALGEVPTGGLRPYIDKLIF. The CDR3 DNA sequence: TGTGCTCTTGGGGAAGTTCCGACTGGGGGTCTACGCCCTTACATCGATAAACTCATCTTT.

This clone was seen many times. A far larger clone differs by one base, so this is likely a read error. The sample carries other DNA sequences with the same CDR3. No call exists for the J gene, whereas the V gene is TRDV2; TRDD3, the table's D call, was not compared with the DNA. The CDR3 runs to 19 residues. Germline assignment: CDR1 GEAIGNYY and CDR2 EKD. The CDR3 region has the DNA TGTGCCTGTGACACCGTGGCCCTGGGGGATACGCATCACACCGATAAGCTCATCTTT. Residues: CACDTVALGDTHHTDKLIF.

Details on this clone: The protein that TCRdb holds for this DNA derives from a much larger clone and differs from the translated DNA at residue 13, which likely indicates a read error; the protein shown here is translated from the DNA. The rearrangement uses TRDV2 and TRDJ1, with D tentatively TRDD3 (5 bases). TCRdb offers no J gene call, so here the DNA was matched to germline to obtain one. V was cut by 0 bases and J by 5 bases, with 27 bases left in between. Germline-derived CDR1 and CDR2 are GEAIGNYY and EKD. CDR3 length equals 19 residues. The CDR3 protein is CACDTVYGAGIHRGDKLIF. CDR3 DNA sequence: TGTGCCTGTGACACCGTTTATGGAGCCGGGATTCACAGAGGGGATAAACTCATCTTT.

As to this clone: The amino acid sequence in TCRdb belongs to a much larger clone and departs from this DNA's translation at residue 12, likely a sequencing read error; the sequence shown is translated from the DNA. This chain uses TRDV1 with TRDJ1; D perhaps matches TRDD3 (8 bases). This CDR3 region has 20 residues. The V end was cut by 4 bases, the J end by 3 bases, with 30 bases between. Germline CDR1 is TSWWSYY and CDR2 is QGS. Here the CDR3 DNA reads TGTGCTCTTGGGGGATCCTTCCTCGGATTCTTCCAGGGGATACCCGATAAACTCATCTTT. Amino acid sequence: CALGGSFLGFFQGIPDKLIF.

This clone was picked up a small number of times. It is likely a read error: a sequence one base away is far more abundant. Distinct nucleotide sequences in the sample also encode this CDR3. This chain uses TRDV1 with TRDJ1; 7 nucleotides match TRDD3. TCRdb is silent on the J gene; assignment here came from matching the DNA to germline. The CDR3 is made up of 19 amino acids. Germline V gene sequence: CDR1 TSWWSYY, CDR2 QGS. DNA of the CDR3: TGTGCCCTTGGGGAACCTATGCTCCCCCTGGGGGTCGACACCGATAAACTCATCTTT. It specifies CALGEPMLPLGVDTDKLIF.

This clone showed up just a few times. TCRdb lists the protein of a much larger clone for this DNA, which differs at residue 3, so this is likely a read error; the protein given here is translated from the DNA itself. The chain links TRDV1 to TRDJ1; 12 positions match TRDD3. The J gene, absent from TCRdb, was called here by matching the DNA to germline. The germline CDR1 and CDR2 sequences are TSWWSYY and QGS. The CDR3 runs to 27 residues. The trim removed 10 bases at V and 3 bases at J, leaving 45 bases unmatched. The CDR3 DNA reads TGTGCTCCTGCTAATGGTGGATCCCAAAGGGACGAAACTGGGGGATACTCCTGGACGAGAGGGTCCGATAAACTCATCTTT. Protein sequence: CAPANGGSQRDETGGYSWTRGSDKLIF.

This clone was picked up many times. For this DNA, TCRdb reports the protein of a much larger clone, which diverges at residue 13, most likely from a read error; the protein presented here is translated directly from the DNA. The chain combines TRDV1 with TRDJ3, with D possibly TRDD3 on 6 matching bases. TCRdb leaves out the J gene; it was filled in here by matching the DNA to germline. Germline V gene lookup returns CDR1 TSWWSYY and CDR2 QGS. The length of the CDR3 is 20 residues. Trimming stripped 0 bases from V and 5 bases from J, with 20 bases between. The CDR3 spells CALGELAYTRGSRDTRQMFF. CDR3 nucleotides: TGTGCTCTTGGGGAACTAGCGTATACCAGGGGATCCCGGGACACCCGACAGATGTTTTTC.

This clone was counted a few times. TCRdb attributes to this sequence the protein of a much larger clone, which differs from the DNA translation at residue 11; a read error is likely, and the protein displayed is translated from the DNA. This chain uses TRDV2 with TRDJ1; D remains ambiguous. Matching the DNA to germline supplied the J gene, which TCRdb does not give. Trimming shortened V by 0 bases and J by 3 bases, and 19 bases separated the two germline ends. From germline, CDR1 is GEAIGNYY and CDR2 EKD. This CDR3 is built from 17 residues. DNA for the CDR3: TGTGCCTGTGACACCGGAGGGGTTCCCGGGGTATCCGATAAACTCATCTTT. Protein product: CACDTGGVPGVSDKLIF.

This clone was picked up a small number of times. The TCRdb record carries a much larger clone's protein, which differs from this DNA's translation at residue 12; a read error is the likely cause, and the protein listed here is the DNA translation. V gene TRDV1 combines with J gene TRDJ1, with a possible D match to TRDD3 (5 bases). The J gene was missing in TCRdb and was found by matching the end of the DNA to germline. CDR1 TSWWSYY and CDR2 QGS come from the germline V gene. The CDR3 loop spans 22 amino acids. V was cut by 5 bases and J by 2 bases, with 36 bases left in between. The DNA for the CDR3 is TGTGCTCTTGGGCAAAGCTTACTACTCAGGAGCCCCCTATACTGGAAAACCGATAAACTCATCTTT. Residues: CALGQSLLLRSPLYWKTDKLIF.

Details on this clone: The TCRdb record carries a much larger clone's protein, which differs from this DNA's translation at residue 8; a read error is the likely cause, and the protein listed here is the DNA translation. The genes are TRDV1 and TRDJ1; D not certain. CDR1 is TSWWSYY and CDR2 is QGS in the germline V gene. This CDR3 region has 13 residues. Trimming removed 3 bases from V and 5 bases from J, with 10 bases in between. CDR3 coding DNA: TGTGCTCTTGGGGACATACAAGATGATAAACTCATCTTT. This gives the protein CALGDIQDDKLIF.

This clone qualifies as medium-sized. Other DNA sequences in the same sample also yield this CDR3. The CDR3 nucleotides read TGTGCTCTTGGGGTTTGTTCCTACGCTACGAGAAACTGGGGGATAACAGGATTCACCGATAAACTCATCTTT. It specifies CALGVCSYATRNWGITGFTDKLIF. The chain combines TRDV1 with TRDJ1; 11 bases line up with TRDD3. After removal of 4 bases from V and 1 base from J, the junction contained 29 bases not matched to a gene. CDR1 is TSWWSYY, CDR2 QGS, per germline. The CDR3 contains 24 residues.

In this sample, this clone turned up a few times. The protein held in TCRdb is that of a much larger clone and does not match this DNA's translation at residue 9, likely because of a read error; the protein shown is translated from the DNA. CDR3 protein: CALGELPHSWGICNDKLIF. CDR3 bases: TGTGCTCTTGGGGAACTTCCTCACAGCTGGGGGATATGCAACGATAAACTCATCTTT. The chain is built from TRDV1 and TRDJ1; 10 bases fit TRDD3. TCRdb leaves out the J gene; it was filled in here by matching the DNA to germline. The V segment lost 0 bases and the J segment 4 bases; nucleotides outside the gene matches: 14. Germline-derived CDR1 and CDR2 are TSWWSYY and QGS. The CDR3 is made up of 19 amino acids.

This clone was seen a few times. This probably arose from a read error, given a far larger clone one base away. This sample includes further DNA sequences coding for the same CDR3. The gene calls are TRDV1 and TRDJ1, with 7 bases fitting TRDD3. The CDR3 spans 18 residues. Trimming removed 4 bases from V and 0 bases from J; junction bases left unmatched: 14. Germline loops: CDR1 TSWWSYY, CDR2 QGS. The CDR3 loop reads CALGGGYIGGSYTDKLIF. CDR3 nucleotides: TGTGCTCTTGGGGGGGGATATATTGGTGGGTCCTACACCGATAAACTCATCTTT.

About this clone: The protein TCRdb gives is from a much larger clone and does not agree with this DNA's translation at residue 5, likely a read error; the protein shown here comes from the DNA. This chain uses TRDV1 with TRDJ1; maybe TRDD3 (5 bases). TCRdb gives no J gene; it was assigned here by matching the DNA to germline. CDR3 length equals 20 residues. V was clipped by 4 bases and J by 0 bases, with 27 bases between them. Germline V gene data show CDR1 as TSWWSYY and CDR2 as QGS. CDR3 protein: CALGGLEAVAGGLYTDKLIF. In DNA form, the CDR3 reads TGTGCTCTTGGGGGACTTGAGGCCGTTGCAGGGGGTCTATACACCGATAAACTCATCTTT.

This clone was counted at least ten times. A read error likely explains this, since a far larger clone differs by one base. Other DNA sequences in the sample encode the same CDR3. In DNA, the CDR3 is TGTGCCTGTGACAGCGTTCGGAACTGGGGGGATACGGTTGCGCGTTCTAAGCTCATCTTT. Protein product: CACDSVRNWGDTVARSKLIF. The V gene call reads TRDV2; no J gene was called; TRDD3, as called in the table, went unchecked against the DNA. Germline loops: CDR1 GEAIGNYY, CDR2 EKD. The CDR3 loop spans 20 amino acids.

In this sample, this clone turned up many times. The V gene is TRDV2, the J gene TRDJ1; D remains ambiguous. The germline gives CDR1 GEAIGNYY, CDR2 EKD. V was trimmed by 0 bases and J by 0 bases, leaving 7 bases between them. The CDR3 length is 14 residues. Here the CDR3 DNA reads TGTGCCTGTGACACCAGCACCTACACCGATAAACTCATCTTT. This codes for CACDTSTYTDKLIF.

This clone was counted between two and nine times. A far larger clone differs by one base, so this is likely a read error. Other nucleotide sequences from this sample produce the same CDR3. The chain has TRDV1 and TRDJ3; 10 bases map to TRDD3. Matching the DNA to germline supplied the J gene, which TCRdb does not give. Germline-derived CDR1 and CDR2 are TSWWSYY and QGS. The CDR3 totals 25 residues. DNA of the CDR3: TGCGCTCTTGGGGAATTCCCACTACGGTCAGATTTACTGGGGGATTCCTCCTGGGACACCCGACAGATGTTTTTC. It translates to CALGEFPLRSDLLGDSSWDTRQMFF.

As concerns this clone: This DNA translates differently at residue 7 from the TCRdb protein, which is that of a much larger clone; a read error is likely, and the protein shown is the DNA's own translation. V gene TRDV1 combines with J gene TRDJ4; no clear D. The J gene is not listed in TCRdb, so it was assigned here from a DNA match to germline. Germline V CDR1 and CDR2: TSWWSYY, QGS. The CDR3 has 15 amino acids. Trimming pared 0 bases from V and 0 bases from J, leaving 11 bases between. The CDR3 sequence is CALGELGPLARPLIF. The CDR3 DNA sequence: TGTGCTCTTGGGGAACTCGGCCCCCTGGCCAGACCCCTGATCTTT.

This clone was counted between two and nine times. The protein held in TCRdb is that of a much larger clone and does not match this DNA's translation at residue 8, likely because of a read error; the protein shown is translated from the DNA. The CDR3, as DNA: TGTGCTCTTGGGGAACTCCGTCTTACATGGGGGATACGCACCGATAAACTCATCTTT. It translates to CALGELRLTWGIRTDKLIF. This rearrangement joins TRDV1 to TRDJ1; TRDD3 matches 11 bases. Trimming removed 0 bases from V and 1 base from J; junction bases left unmatched: 10. The CDR3 contains 19 residues. CDR1 is TSWWSYY, CDR2 QGS, per germline.

As to this clone: The protein recorded in TCRdb matches a much larger clone and deviates from this DNA's translation at residue 14, suggesting a read error; the protein here is obtained by translating the DNA. This sequence joins TRDV2 and TRDJ3; 13 nucleotides match TRDD3. TCRdb gives no J gene; it was assigned here by matching the DNA to germline. Germline values: CDR1 GEAIGNYY, CDR2 EKD. CDR3 length equals 19 residues. CDR3 residues: CACDSTGGYGSWDARQMFF. The CDR3 DNA follows: TGTGCCTGTGACAGTACTGGGGGATACGGCTCCTGGGACGCCCGACAGATGTTTTTC.

This clone was detected many times. Being one base from a much bigger clone, this may be a read error. This same CDR3 is encoded by further DNA sequences in the sample. CDR3 nucleotides: TGTGCTCTTGGGGAAGCATACACCGATAAACTCATCTTT. Residues: CALGEAYTDKLIF. The chain recombines TRDV1 with TRDJ1, with no clear D. Between the trimmed V and J ends, which lost 2 bases and 0 bases, there was a span of 4 bases. The CDR3 loop spans 13 amino acids. The germline V gene encodes CDR1 TSWWSYY and CDR2 QGS.

A word on this clone: The translation of this DNA and the TCRdb protein of a much larger clone differ at residue 6, probably owing to a read error; the protein shown here is translated from the DNA. This sequence joins TRDV1 and TRDJ1, with D maybe TRDD3 (5 bases). V was pared by 2 bases and J by 2 bases, with 21 bases between. CDR1 and CDR2 (germline): TSWWSYY, QGS. The CDR3 consists of 18 residues. The CDR3 DNA reads TGTGCTCTTGGGGAAATAATCGCCACGGGGAAGAAGACCGATAAACTCATCTTT. It translates to CALGEIIATGKKTDKLIF.

In regard to this clone: The TCRdb protein comes from a much larger clone and disagrees with this DNA's translation at residue 10, likely due to a read error; the protein given here is derived from the DNA. V gene TRDV2 combines with J gene TRDJ1; TRDD3 matches at 8 bases. No J segment appears in TCRdb, so it was assigned here by matching the sequence to germline. V gave up 1 base and J gave up 4 bases; unmatched junction bases: 7. This CDR3 region has 15 residues. Looked up from germline, CDR1 is GEAIGNYY and CDR2 is EKD. The CDR3, as DNA: TGTGCCTGTGACACGTTGGCTGGGGGAATCGATAAACTCATCTTT. Protein product: CACDTLAGGIDKLIF.

To note about this clone: The mismatch at residue 12 between this DNA's translation and the TCRdb protein of a much larger clone likely reflects a read error; the protein shown is translated from the DNA. The J gene is TRDJ1, the V gene TRDV1, with 9 bases fitting TRDD3. The J gene is absent in TCRdb and was assigned here via DNA matching to germline. The CDR3 length is 21 residues. CDR1 and CDR2 from the germline V gene are TSWWSYY and QGS. The ends lost 0 bases at V and 5 bases at J; junction bases unmatched: 22. In nucleotides, the CDR3 is TGTGCTCTTGGGGAACTCATCCCTTTGGGACGCCGTACTGGGGGACCAGATAAACTCATCTTT. This translates into CALGELIPLGRRTGGPDKLIF.

In its sample, this clone was seen a few times. A far larger clone is one base from this, pointing to a likely read error. The sample carries other DNA sequences with the same CDR3. The rearrangement uses TRDV1 and TRDJ1; weak D call: TRDD2 (5 bases). Assignment of the J gene here rests on matching the DNA to germline, because TCRdb gives none. Germline V gives CDR1 TSWWSYY, CDR2 QGS. V lost 2 bases and J 2 bases, leaving 27 bases between the germline ends. This CDR3 is 20 amino acids long. The CDR3 loop is CALGEGPGLSYGTGTDKLIF. Here the CDR3 DNA reads TGTGCTCTTGGGGAAGGACCCGGCCTATCCTATGGAACAGGTACCGATAAACTCATCTTT.

A remark on this clone: A single base is all that separates this from a far larger clone, so a read error is likely. Other nucleotide sequences from this sample produce the same CDR3. V usage is TRDV1 and J usage is TRDJ1, with D possibly being TRDD2 or TRDD3 (5 bases each). Here the J gene came from matching the DNA to germline, since TCRdb omits it. This CDR3 region has 19 residues. Germline lookup yields CDR1 TSWWSYY and CDR2 QGS. CDR3 residues: CALGERFLATGTHTDKLIF. The CDR3 nucleotides read TGTGCCCTTGGGGAACGGTTCCTGGCGACGGGGACCCACACCGATAAACTCATCTTT.

On this clone itself: A far larger clone is one base from this, pointing to a likely read error. At the DNA level, this CDR3 is encoded by other sequences in the same sample as well. The chain recombines TRDV1 with TRDJ1; 10 bases map to TRDD3. The CDR3 contains 24 residues. Germline V lookup: CDR1 TSWWSYY, CDR2 QGS. CDR3 amino acids: CALGESPTSSMYWGITPHTDKLIF. CDR3 DNA sequence: TGTGCTCTTGGGGAATCCCCAACCTCCTCGATGTACTGGGGGATCACCCCTCACACCGATAAGCTCATCTTT.

The table lists this clone with a few counts. The protein in TCRdb stems from a much larger clone and differs at residue 12 from this DNA's translation, likely a read error; here the protein is translated from the DNA. V and J are TRDV2 and TRDJ1; 9 bases agree with TRDD3. Germline matching of the DNA provided the J gene here, since TCRdb leaves it blank. Germline trimming cut 0 bases from V and 4 bases from J; bases unmatched to any gene: 11. This CDR3 contains 17 residues. Germline values: CDR1 GEAIGNYY, CDR2 EKD. The CDR3 coding sequence is TGTGCCTGTGACACCGGGAGGAGTACTGGGGGACACGATAAACTCATCTTT. This gives the protein CACDTGRSTGGHDKLIF.

As regards this clone: TCRdb has a much larger clone's protein, which differs at residue 12 from the translation of this DNA, likely because of a read error; what is shown is the protein translated from the DNA. The CDR3 sequence: CALGELPSYWGRGLIF. In nucleotides, the CDR3 is TGTGCTCTTGGGGAACTACCTAGCTACTGGGGGAGAGGACTCATCTTT. The V call is TRDV1, the J call TRDJ1, with 9 bases aligning to TRDD3. The J gene comes from matching the DNA to germline here; TCRdb lacks it. The J segment lost 10 bases and the V segment lost 0 bases, leaving 12 bases of the junction unmatched. Germline V gene lookup returns CDR1 TSWWSYY and CDR2 QGS. CDR3 length equals 16 residues.